These T cell receptor beta chains were read from a single sample in a study of CD8 T cells in ankylosing spondylitis. TCRdb redid the calling of the 5' RACE reads with MiXCR, one entry per CDR3 protein. This table holds a few hundred thousand distinct CDR3 sequences, around 6.6% found once. The sequenced sample consisted of blood, either unsorted or a sorted T cell fraction (not recorded which). These receptors all come from a male donor with ankylosing spondylitis. The CDR3 runs from the conserved cysteine through the conserved F or W. The order of the fields is V gene, CDR3 protein.

v_call: TRBV7-2
cdr3_aa: CASSLASGAYLFYTF

v_call: TRBV27
cdr3_aa: CASSPGRENTGELFF

v_call: TRBV20-1
cdr3_aa: CSASRARGQPQHF

v_call: TRBV12-3/TRBV12-4
cdr3_aa: CASRATRGYGYTF

v_call: TRBV7-9
cdr3_aa: CASSPIGIEAFF

v_call: TRBV7-9
cdr3_aa: CASSLGGMSDEQYF

v_call: TRBV7-2
cdr3_aa: CASSVLTENTGELFF

v_call: TRBV20-1
cdr3_aa: CSARETGGDRFYGYTF

v_call: TRBV7-9
cdr3_aa: CASSLVGGRDNEQFF

v_call: TRBV12-3/TRBV12-4
cdr3_aa: CASSFAGAGNQPQHF

v_call: TRBV11-2
cdr3_aa: CASSWPRTGGRDEQFF

v_call: TRBV10-3
cdr3_aa: CAISEERRSVKNIQYF

v_call: TRBV7-9
cdr3_aa: CASSSEDRLYSNQPQHF

v_call: TRBV20-1
cdr3_aa: CSAIRQADTYEQYF

v_call: TRBV5-4
cdr3_aa: CASSLSPDSNQPQHF

v_call: TRBV7-8
cdr3_aa: CASSLGQVLRETQYF

v_call: TRBV7-8
cdr3_aa: CASSFRDNGYEQYF

v_call: TRBV7-2
cdr3_aa: CASSPRWRDLNNEQFF

v_call: TRBV30
cdr3_aa: CAWSATGGGYTF

v_call: TRBV29-1
cdr3_aa: CSVVGQGARGTGELFF

v_call: TRBV24-1
cdr3_aa: CATSPGGDIRYF

v_call: TRBV20-1
cdr3_aa: CSASRLTGGNTIYF